This TCR beta chain was obtained from a study of blood T cell repertoires in COVID-19. Turning to the study itself: The United States, Italy and Spain provided the acute and convalescent COVID-19 samples. From T cells, B-cell-depleted T cells, or PBMCs came the material, which was cDNA or gDNA.

Followed longitudinally, the Seattle patients had been enrolled during active infection. CDR3 length equals 15 residues. From germline, CDR1 is MNHEY and CDR2 SVGAGI. V gave up 5 bases and J gave up 8 bases; unmatched junction bases: 14. With regard to this clone: Distinct nucleotide sequences in the sample also encode this CDR3.

Per the original data handling: Quantification of nucleated cells was approximated via reference gene primer amplification. Produced via immunoSEQ multiplex PCR; TCRdb's table is partial and in-frame only. V and J calls and clone size are those listed in that table; D and trimming were worked out from the DNA. The sample lists over 150,000 clones; 80% to 85% were seen once. The receptor's source is a woman aged 40 to 50 with COVID-19, enrolled during active disease. What was sequenced was peripheral blood. The rearrangement uses TRBV6-5 and TRBJ1-2, with 7 bases lining up with TRBD1. The CDR3 sequence is CASSKGAEGAGGYTF. In nucleotides, the CDR3 is TGTGCCAGCAGTAAGGGGGCGGAGGGAGCGGGCGGCTACACCTTC.